The clone carrying this T cell receptor beta chain was seen only a few times. Libraries were prepared by immunoSEQ multiplex PCR; TCRdb keeps only in-frame clonotypes and omits some of them. Among under 450,000 clones, 81% were seen once, and the ten largest hold under 1.2%. This entry is derived from a study of blood T cell repertoires in COVID-19. This CDR3 spans 14 amino acids. Germline assignment: CDR1 LNHNV and CDR2 YYDKDF (reference sequence). With 6 bases removed from V and 0 bases from J, the gap between germline ends came to 8 bases. This clonotype originated in a human donor with acute or convalescent COVID-19. The donor label of this sample is uncertain. The sample comprised peripheral blood. The chain joins TRBV15 to TRBJ2-2; no clear D gene. CDR3 in amino acids: CATSSRSNTGELFF. CDR3 in DNA: TGTGCCACCAGTAGCCGATCGAACACCGGGGAGCTGTTTTTT. The full variable domain, in which reference TRBV15 and TRBJ2-2 provide the parts outside the CDR3, is DAMVIQNPRYQVTQFGKPVTLSCSQTLNHNVMYWYQQKSSQAPKLLFHYYDKDFNNEADTPDNFQSRRPNTSFCFLDIRSPGLGDTAMYLCATSSRSNTGELFFGEGSRLTVL.